The clone carrying this TCR beta chain was observed a handful of times. What it binds is not known. This specimen comes from a study of T-cell memory formation after mild COVID-19. Germline V gene sequence: CDR1 DFQATT, CDR2 SNEGSKA (reference sequence). V gave up 4 bases and J gave up 2 bases; unmatched junction bases: 11. The CDR3 is made up of 17 amino acids. Study-wide results and caveats: Memory cells collected pre-infection included some clones that later responded, suggesting cross-reactive memory joined.

MiXCR was run by TCRdb on the 5' RACE reads, yielding one entry per CDR3 protein. This sample has 150,000 to 200,000 distinct CDR3 sequences, with roughly 15% found just once. This sequence originates from an adult woman who had mild COVID-19 (a few samples of this study predate the infection). Cell type and time point are not known. The chain uses TRBV20-1 and TRBJ2-4, with TRBD2 identical over 10 bases. The sample was PBMCs or a T cell subset sorted from them (not recorded which). The CDR3 bases are TGCAGTGCTATTTCCGGGACTAGCGTGGTATCCAAAAACATTCAGTACTTC. Protein product: CSAISGTSVVSKNIQYF.